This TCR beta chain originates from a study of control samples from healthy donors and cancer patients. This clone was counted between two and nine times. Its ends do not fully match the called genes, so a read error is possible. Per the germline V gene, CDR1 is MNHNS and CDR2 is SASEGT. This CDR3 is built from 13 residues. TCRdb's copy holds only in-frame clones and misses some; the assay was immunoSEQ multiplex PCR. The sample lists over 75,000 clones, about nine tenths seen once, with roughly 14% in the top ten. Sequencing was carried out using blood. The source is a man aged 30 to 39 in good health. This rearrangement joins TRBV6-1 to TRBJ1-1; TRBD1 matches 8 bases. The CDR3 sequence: CASRDRGNTEAFF. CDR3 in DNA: TGTGCCAGCCGTGACAGGGGGAACACTGAAGCTTTCTTT.